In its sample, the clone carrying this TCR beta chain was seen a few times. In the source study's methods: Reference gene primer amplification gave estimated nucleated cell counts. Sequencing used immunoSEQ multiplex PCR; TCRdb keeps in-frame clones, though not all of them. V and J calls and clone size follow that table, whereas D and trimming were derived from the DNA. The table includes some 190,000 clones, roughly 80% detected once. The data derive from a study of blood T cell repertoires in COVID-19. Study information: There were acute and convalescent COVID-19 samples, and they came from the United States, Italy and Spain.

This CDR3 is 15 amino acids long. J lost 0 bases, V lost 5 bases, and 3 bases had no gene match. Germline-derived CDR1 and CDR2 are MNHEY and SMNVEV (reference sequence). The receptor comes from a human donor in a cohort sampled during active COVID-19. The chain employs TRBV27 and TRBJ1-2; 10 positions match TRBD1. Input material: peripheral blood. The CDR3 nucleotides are TGTGCCAGCAGTGCCGACAGGGGGCCTAACTATGGCTACACCTTC. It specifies CASSADRGPNYGYTF.